A single sample is the source of the 6 T cell receptor beta chains below, sequenced in a study of T cell responses to AZD1222 COVID-19 vaccine. Here immunoSEQ multiplex PCR was the method, and the copy in TCRdb shows in-frame clones only, minus some. The sample has roughly 150,000 clones; about nine tenths are singletons. The sample consisted of peripheral blood, taken 28 days after the second AZD1222 dose. These receptor sequences come from an adult who received the AZD1222 COVID-19 vaccine.

The V gene is TRBV11-2, the J gene TRBJ1-5, with no clear D. Germline-derived CDR1 and CDR2 are SGHAT and FQNNGV. This CDR3 is built from 16 residues. V was pared by 5 bases and J by 5 bases, with 19 bases between. CDR3 sequence: CASSIGRGSLDQPQHF. As DNA, the CDR3 is TGTGCCAGCAGCATAGGCCGGGGATCCCTTGATCAGCCCCAGCATTTT. The complete variable domain, with remaining parts taken from reference TRBV11-2 and TRBJ1-5, reads EAGVAQSPRYKIIEKRQSVAFWCNPISGHATLYWYQQILGQGPKLLIQFQNNGVVDDSQLPKDRFSAERLKGVDSTLKIQPAKLEDSAVYLCASSIGRGSLDQPQHFGDGTRLSIL.

This chain joins TRBV27 and TRBJ1-2; TRBD1 aligns across 8 bases. Germline CDR1 is MNHEY and CDR2 is SMNVEV (reference sequence). The CDR3 consists of 13 residues. Trimming cost V 2 bases and J 8 bases; bases outside gene matches: 4. The CDR3 nucleotides read TGTGCCAGCAGTTTAGTGACAGGGGACGGCTACACCTTC. Translation: CASSLVTGDGYTF.

The CDR3: CASSSIQPNEKLFF. CDR3 nucleotide sequence: TGTGCCAGCTCATCTATACAACCGAATGAAAAACTGTTTTTT. This chain uses TRBV18 with TRBJ1-4; D is unresolved. There are 14 residues in the CDR3. Germline-derived CDR1 and CDR2 are KGHSH and LQKENI. Trimming took off 5 bases at V and 5 bases at J, with 12 bases between the two ends.

J is TRBJ1-6 and V is TRBV2; D gene unclear. The CDR3 has 14 amino acids. CDR1 SNHLY and CDR2 FYNNEI come from the germline V gene. Trimming removed 6 bases at V and 6 bases at J, with 12 bases between. The CDR3 loop reads CASRGSGVNSPLHF. Here the CDR3 DNA reads TGTGCCAGCAGGGGTAGTGGGGTTAATTCACCCCTCCACTTT.

The chain carries TRBV2 and TRBJ1-4; possible D gene TRBD1, 5 bases. The CDR3 runs 13 residues. V was cut by 7 bases and J by 4 bases, with 10 bases left in between. From germline, CDR1 is SNHLY and CDR2 FYNNEI. The CDR3 here is CASTDDSNEKLFF. The CDR3 DNA reads TGTGCCAGCACAGACGACAGTAATGAAAAACTGTTTTTT.

Worth noting for this clone: Relative to the germline gene, one junction end is altered; a read error may explain this. The chain is built from TRBV7-7 and TRBJ2-3, with a possible D match to TRBD2 (5 bases). Looked up from germline, CDR1 is SSHAT and CDR2 is FNYEAQ (reference sequence). The CDR3 is 13 amino acids. In DNA form, the CDR3 reads TGTGCTAGCAGCCAGGACTTCACAGATACGCAGTATTTT. Amino acid sequence: CASSQDFTDTQYF.